This note documents a single TCR beta chain sequence. What it binds is not known. The source of the sample is a study of a mutant IDH1 vaccine in newly diagnosed glioma. Repertoires were generated with immunoSEQ multiplex PCR, while TCRdb's copy carries only in-frame clones and drops some. Here the sample spans about 42,000 clones, over 75% being singletons. Time point: week 5, during vaccination. Every vaccine dose comprised 300 ug of mutant IDH1 20-mer peptide plus topical imiquimod. Germline assignment: CDR1 SGHRS and CDR2 YFSETQ. V lost 2 bases and J 0 bases, leaving 8 bases between the germline ends. The CDR3 has 14 amino acids.

V and J are TRBV5-1 and TRBJ1-1, with TRBD1 as a possible D gene (5 bases). This receptor was obtained from a man between 40 and 49 years old with glioma. The sample consisted of PBMCs, taken from a glioma patient whose treatment included an IDH1 peptide vaccine. The CDR3 sequence is CASSFAGMNTEAFF. The DNA of the CDR3 is TGCGCCAGCAGCTTTGCAGGGATGAACACTGAAGCTTTCTTT.